A single sample is the source of the 12 T cell receptor beta chains below, sequenced in a study of blood T cells in healthy people across ages. Next came a second PCR, run for about 7 to 11 cycles, which used a sample-barcoded 5' primer along with a J-beta primer mix. MiXCR, applied by TCRdb to the 5' RACE reads, yields one record per CDR3 protein. In the table there are roughly 1.7 million distinct CDR3 sequences, roughly 30% of which are singletons. The sample comprised blood. The receptors were gathered from a woman aged 25-40 years in good health.

The V call is TRBV29-1, the J call TRBJ2-3; a possible D gene is TRBD1 (6 bases). V was clipped by 0 bases and J by 4 bases, with 14 bases between them. The CDR3 length is 15 residues. Germline CDR1 and CDR2: SQVTM and ANQGSEA. This chain's CDR3 is CSVEDQGRQADTQYF. The CDR3 bases are TGCAGCGTTGAAGATCAGGGGCGTCAGGCAGATACGCAGTATTTT.

This clonotype was detected only a few times. V gene TRBV29-1 combines with J gene TRBJ2-3; perhaps TRBD2 as D (7 bases). Germline V gene data show CDR1 as SQVTM and CDR2 as ANQGSEA. This CDR3 is built from 13 residues. V lost 6 bases to trimming and J lost 3 bases, with 13 bases between them. The CDR3: CSVRGGGTDTQYF. The CDR3, as DNA: TGCAGCGTCCGGGGAGGGGGGACAGATACGCAGTATTTT.

This clonotype was observed a few times. V gene TRBV3-1 combines with J gene TRBJ1-4; 10 bases agree with TRBD1. Germline CDR1 is LGHDT and CDR2 is YNNKEL (reference sequence). J was trimmed by 5 bases and V by 7 bases; bases with no gene match: 4. This CDR3 comprises 14 residues. The chain's CDR3 is CASMDRGGNEKLFF. CDR3 DNA sequence: TGTGCCAGCATGGACAGGGGGGGAAATGAAAAACTGTTTTTT.

The V and J genes are TRBV5-1 and TRBJ2-1; 9 bases are shared with TRBD1. There are 15 residues in the CDR3. CDR1 and CDR2 (germline): SGHRS, YFSETQ. Germline trimming cut 8 bases from V and 4 bases from J; bases unmatched to any gene: 10. This chain's CDR3 is CASSRTGDVYNEQFF. The CDR3, as DNA: TGCGCCAGTTCTAGGACAGGGGACGTTTACAATGAGCAGTTCTTC.

This clonotype was observed many times. The V gene is TRBV7-6, the J gene TRBJ2-7; 7 nucleotides align to TRBD1. The CDR3 consists of 14 residues. V shed 6 bases, J shed 7 bases, and the junction held 12 bases outside the gene matches. Germline lookup yields CDR1 SGHVS and CDR2 FNYEAQ. CDR3 region: CASSQERQGLEQYF. Here the CDR3 DNA reads TGTGCCAGCAGTCAAGAGAGACAGGGCCTAGAGCAGTACTTC.

The rearrangement links TRBV30 to TRBJ1-1; TRBD1 matches 7 bases. The CDR3 length is 13 residues. From germline, CDR1 is GTSNPN and CDR2 SVGIG (reference sequence). V shed 2 bases, J shed 6 bases, and the junction held 6 bases outside the gene matches. Written as DNA, the CDR3 is TGTGCCTGGAGTCTCAGGGGGTCGGCTGAAGCTTTCTTT. Translating gives CAWSLRGSAEAFF.

This sequence joins TRBV5-1 and TRBJ2-1, with 11 positions matching TRBD2. The CDR3 is 16 amino acids. The ends lost 0 bases at V and 7 bases at J; junction bases unmatched: 6. CDR1 is SGHRS and CDR2 is YFSETQ in the germline V gene. This CDR3 is CASSLAPLAGVNEQFF. Here the CDR3 DNA reads TGCGCCAGCAGCTTGGCCCCACTAGCGGGAGTTAATGAGCAGTTCTTC. Full variable domain (rest looked up from reference TRBV5-1 and TRBJ2-1): KAGVTQTPRYLIKTRGQQVTLSCSPISGHRSVSWYQQTPGQGLQFLFEYFSETQRNKGNFPGRFSGRQFSNSRSEMNVSTLELGDSALYLCASSLAPLAGVNEQFFGPGTRLTVL.

The DNA for the CDR3 is TGTGCCAGCAGCACCGGGGCCTGGGGTTACAATGAGCAGTTCTTC. Amino acid sequence: CASSTGAWGYNEQFF. The chain has TRBV6-4 and TRBJ2-1, with D tentatively TRBD1 or TRBD2 (5 bases each). The germline CDR1 and CDR2 sequences are MRHNA and SNTAGT. This CDR3 region has 15 residues. The germline V and J ends were trimmed by 6 bases and 4 bases, with 16 bases remaining between them.

The chain combines TRBV5-1 with TRBJ2-4; D not resolved. In germline, CDR1 is SGHRS, CDR2 YFSETQ. The V gene lost 2 bases and the J gene lost 12 bases, with 6 bases spanning the gap. The CDR3 totals 10 residues. This CDR3 is CASSFGNQYF. The DNA of the CDR3 is TGCGCCAGCAGCTTTGGGAATCAGTACTTC.

At least ten counts were recorded for this clonotype. The chain has TRBV29-1 and TRBJ2-5; 12 nucleotides agree with TRBD2. The CDR3 contains 14 residues. The germline V gene has CDR1 SQVTM and CDR2 ANQGSEA. V trimming: 7 bases; J trimming: 5 bases; junction bases outside the gene matches: 8. CDR3 nucleotides: TGCAGCGCTAGCGGGAGGGCAGGACGGGAGACCCAGTACTTC. It is translated as CSASGRAGRETQYF.

This clonotype has ten or more counts. The chain joins TRBV7-2 to TRBJ1-5; D not certain. The V end was cut by 5 bases, the J end by 4 bases, with 12 bases between. The V gene's germline CDR1 is SGHTA and CDR2 FQGNSA. This CDR3 comprises 14 residues. The DNA of the CDR3 is TGTGCCAGCAGCCCGGGCACGCCAAATCAGCCCCAGCATTTT. Its translation is CASSPGTPNQPQHF.

The chain joins TRBV7-2 to TRBJ2-2; weak D call: TRBD2 (5 bases). There are 16 residues in the CDR3. CDR1 and CDR2 from the germline V gene are SGHTA and FQGNSA. Between the trimmed V and J ends, which lost 5 bases and 2 bases, there was a span of 15 bases. In DNA, the CDR3 is TGTGCCAGCAGCCTTTGGCGCGGGTCTAACACCGGGGAGCTGTTTTTT. Encoded protein: CASSLWRGSNTGELFF.